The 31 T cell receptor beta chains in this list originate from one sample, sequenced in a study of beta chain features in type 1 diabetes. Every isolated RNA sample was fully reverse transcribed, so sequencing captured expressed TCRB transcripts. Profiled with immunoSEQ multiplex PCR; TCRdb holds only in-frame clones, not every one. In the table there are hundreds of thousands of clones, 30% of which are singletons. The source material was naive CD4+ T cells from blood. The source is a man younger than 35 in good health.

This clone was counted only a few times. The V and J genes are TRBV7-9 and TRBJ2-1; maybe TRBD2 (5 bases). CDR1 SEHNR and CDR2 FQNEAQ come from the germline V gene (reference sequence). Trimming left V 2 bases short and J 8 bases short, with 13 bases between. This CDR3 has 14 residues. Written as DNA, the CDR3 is TGTGCCAGCAGCTTAAGGTCGGGAAGGGATGAGCAGTTCTTC. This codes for CASSLRSGRDEQFF. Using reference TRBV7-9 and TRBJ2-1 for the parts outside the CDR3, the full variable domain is DTGVSQNPRHKITKRGQNVTFRCDPISEHNRLYWYRQTLGQGPEFLTYFQNEAQLEKSRLLSDRFSAERPKGSFSTLEIQRTEQGDSAMYLCASSLRSGRDEQFFGPGTRLTVL.

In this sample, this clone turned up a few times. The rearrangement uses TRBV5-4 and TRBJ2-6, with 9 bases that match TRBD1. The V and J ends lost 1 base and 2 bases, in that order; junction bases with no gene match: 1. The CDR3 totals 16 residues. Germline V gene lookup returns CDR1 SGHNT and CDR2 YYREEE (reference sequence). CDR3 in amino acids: CASSLTGGAGANVLTF. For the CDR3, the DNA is TGTGCCAGCAGCTTGACAGGGGGCGCTGGGGCCAACGTCCTGACTTTC.

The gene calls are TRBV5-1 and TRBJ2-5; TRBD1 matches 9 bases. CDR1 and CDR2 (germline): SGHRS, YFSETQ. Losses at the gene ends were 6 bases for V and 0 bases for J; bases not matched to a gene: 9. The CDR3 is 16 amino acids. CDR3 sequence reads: CASTSAGTGYQETQYF. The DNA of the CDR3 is TGCGCCAGCACCTCGGCCGGGACAGGGTACCAAGAGACCCAGTACTTC.

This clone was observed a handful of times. CDR3 in DNA: TGTGCCAGCAGTTTAGCAGGGGCTGCGGTGACTGAAGCTTTCTTT. It yields the protein CASSLAGAAVTEAFF. The chain joins TRBV28 to TRBJ1-1; TRBD1 is a possible D gene (6 bases). Trimming stripped 2 bases from V and 5 bases from J, with 15 bases between. The germline V gene has CDR1 MDHEN and CDR2 SYDVKM. The CDR3 runs to 15 residues. Combining the CDR3 with reference TRBV28 and TRBJ1-1 gives the whole variable domain DVKVTQSSRYLVKRTGEKVFLECVQDMDHENMFWYRQDPGLGLRLIYFSYDVKMKEKGDIPEGYSVSREKKERFSLILESASTNQTSMYLCASSLAGAAVTEAFFGQGTRLTVV.

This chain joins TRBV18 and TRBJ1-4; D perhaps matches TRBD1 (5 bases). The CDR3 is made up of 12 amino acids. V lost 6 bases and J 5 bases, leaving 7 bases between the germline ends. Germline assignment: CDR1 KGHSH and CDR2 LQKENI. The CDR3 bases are TGTGCCAGCTCGCGACAGAATGAAAAACTGTTTTTT. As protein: CASSRQNEKLFF.

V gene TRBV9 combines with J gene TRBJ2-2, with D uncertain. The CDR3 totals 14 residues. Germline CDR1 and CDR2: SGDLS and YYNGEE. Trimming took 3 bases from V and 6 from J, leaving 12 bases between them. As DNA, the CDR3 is TGTGCCAGCAGCGCCGACTTATTGTCCGGGGAGCTGTTTTTT. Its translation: CASSADLLSGELFF.

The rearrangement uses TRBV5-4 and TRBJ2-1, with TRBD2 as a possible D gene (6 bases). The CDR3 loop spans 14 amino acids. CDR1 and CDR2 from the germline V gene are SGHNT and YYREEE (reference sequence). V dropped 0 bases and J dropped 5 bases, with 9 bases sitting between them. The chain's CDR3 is CASSLVGLNNEQFF. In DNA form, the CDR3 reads TGTGCCAGCAGCTTGGTGGGACTCAACAATGAGCAGTTCTTC.

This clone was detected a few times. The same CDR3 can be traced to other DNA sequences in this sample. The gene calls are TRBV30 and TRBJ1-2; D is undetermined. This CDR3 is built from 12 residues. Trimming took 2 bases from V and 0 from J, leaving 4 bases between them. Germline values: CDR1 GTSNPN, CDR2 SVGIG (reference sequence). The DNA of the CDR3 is TGTGCCTGGAGTCCTACTAACTATGGCTACACCTTC. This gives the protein CAWSPTNYGYTF.

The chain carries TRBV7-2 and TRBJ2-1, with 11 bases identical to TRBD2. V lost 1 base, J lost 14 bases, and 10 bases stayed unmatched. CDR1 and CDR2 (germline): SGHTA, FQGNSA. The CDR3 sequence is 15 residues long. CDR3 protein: CASSLGGTSGLEEFF. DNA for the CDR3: TGTGCCAGCAGCTTAGGGGGGACTAGCGGCTTGGAAGAGTTCTTC.

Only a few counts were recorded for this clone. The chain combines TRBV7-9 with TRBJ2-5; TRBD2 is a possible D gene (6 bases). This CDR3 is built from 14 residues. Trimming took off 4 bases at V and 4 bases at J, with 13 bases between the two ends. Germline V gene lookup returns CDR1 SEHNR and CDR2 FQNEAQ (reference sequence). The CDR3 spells CASSSDTEGETQYF. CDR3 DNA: TGTGCCAGCAGCTCGGACACGGAGGGAGAGACCCAGTACTTC.

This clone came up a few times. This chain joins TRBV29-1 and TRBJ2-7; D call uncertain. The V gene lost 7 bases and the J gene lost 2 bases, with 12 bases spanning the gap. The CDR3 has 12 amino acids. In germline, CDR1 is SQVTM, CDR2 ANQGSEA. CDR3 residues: CSAETATYEQYF. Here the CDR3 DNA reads TGCAGCGCCGAGACCGCGACCTACGAGCAGTACTTC.

The CDR3 is CASSEGQGGYEQYF. DNA of the CDR3: TGTGCCAGCAGTGAGGGACAGGGAGGCTACGAGCAGTACTTC. The genes are TRBV6-6 and TRBJ2-7; the match to TRBD1 covers 9 bases. The CDR3 spans 14 residues. V gave up 5 bases and J gave up 3 bases; unmatched junction bases: 5. CDR1 and CDR2 from the germline V gene are MNHNY and SVGAGI (reference sequence).

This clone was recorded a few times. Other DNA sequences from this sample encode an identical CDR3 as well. The CDR3 DNA is TGTGCCAGCAGCGTTCCGTCGGATACGCAGTATTTT. Its translation is CASSVPSDTQYF. V usage is TRBV9 and J usage is TRBJ2-3; D gene unclear. Germline V CDR1 and CDR2: SGDLS, YYNGEE. CDR3 size: 12 residues. Trimming stripped 2 bases from V and 6 bases from J, with 7 bases between.

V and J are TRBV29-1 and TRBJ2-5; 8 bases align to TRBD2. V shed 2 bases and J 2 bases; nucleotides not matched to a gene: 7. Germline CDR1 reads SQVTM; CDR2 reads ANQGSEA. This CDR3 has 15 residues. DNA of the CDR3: TGCAGCGTTGAACCCAGCGGGAGTAGGCAAGAGACCCAGTACTTC. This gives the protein CSVEPSGSRQETQYF.

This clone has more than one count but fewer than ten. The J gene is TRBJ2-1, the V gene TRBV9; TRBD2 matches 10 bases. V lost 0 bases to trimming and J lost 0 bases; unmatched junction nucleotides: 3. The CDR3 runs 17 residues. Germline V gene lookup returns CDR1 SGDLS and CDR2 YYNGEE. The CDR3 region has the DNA TGTGCCAGCAGCGTAGGTGCTAGCGGGAGCTCCTACAATGAGCAGTTCTTC. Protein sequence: CASSVGASGSSYNEQFF.

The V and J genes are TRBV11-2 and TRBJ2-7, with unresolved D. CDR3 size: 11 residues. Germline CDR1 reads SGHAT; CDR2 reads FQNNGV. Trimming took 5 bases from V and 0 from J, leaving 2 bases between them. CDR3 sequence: CASSHSYEQYF. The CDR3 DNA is TGTGCCAGCAGCCACTCCTACGAGCAGTACTTC. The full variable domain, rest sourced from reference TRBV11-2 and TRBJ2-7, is EAGVAQSPRYKIIEKRQSVAFWCNPISGHATLYWYQQILGQGPKLLIQFQNNGVVDDSQLPKDRFSAERLKGVDSTLKIQPAKLEDSAVYLCASSHSYEQYFGPGTRLTVT.

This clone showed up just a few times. This CDR3 reads CASSMAGWNTQYF. The DNA of the CDR3 is TGTGCCAGTAGTATGGCAGGCTGGAATACGCAGTATTTT. The chain combines TRBV19 with TRBJ2-3, with D uncertain. The CDR3 consists of 13 residues. V shed 3 bases and J shed 7 bases, with 11 bases lying between them. The germline gives CDR1 LNHDA, CDR2 SQIVND (reference sequence).

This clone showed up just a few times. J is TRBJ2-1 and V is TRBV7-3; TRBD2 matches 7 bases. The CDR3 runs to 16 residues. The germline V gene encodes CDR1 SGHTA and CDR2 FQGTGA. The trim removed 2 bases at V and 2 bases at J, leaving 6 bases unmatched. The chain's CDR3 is CASSLFSSGAYNEQFF. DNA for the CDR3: TGTGCCAGCAGCTTATTCTCTAGCGGAGCCTACAATGAGCAGTTCTTC.

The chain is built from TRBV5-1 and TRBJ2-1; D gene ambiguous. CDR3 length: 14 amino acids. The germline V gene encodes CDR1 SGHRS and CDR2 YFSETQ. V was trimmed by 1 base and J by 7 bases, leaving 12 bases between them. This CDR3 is CASSLLGVGNEQFF. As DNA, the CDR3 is TGCGCCAGCAGCTTGTTGGGCGTGGGGAATGAGCAGTTCTTC. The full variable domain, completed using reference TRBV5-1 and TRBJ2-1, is KAGVTQTPRYLIKTRGQQVTLSCSPISGHRSVSWYQQTPGQGLQFLFEYFSETQRNKGNFPGRFSGRQFSNSRSEMNVSTLELGDSALYLCASSLLGVGNEQFFGPGTRLTVL.

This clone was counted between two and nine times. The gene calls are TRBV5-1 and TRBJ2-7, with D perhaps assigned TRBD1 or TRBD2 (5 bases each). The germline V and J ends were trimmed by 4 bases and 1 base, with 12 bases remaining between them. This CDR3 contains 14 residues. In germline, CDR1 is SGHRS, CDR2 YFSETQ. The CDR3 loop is CASSAGTESYEQYF. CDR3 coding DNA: TGCGCCAGCAGCGCCGGGACGGAGTCCTACGAGCAGTACTTC.

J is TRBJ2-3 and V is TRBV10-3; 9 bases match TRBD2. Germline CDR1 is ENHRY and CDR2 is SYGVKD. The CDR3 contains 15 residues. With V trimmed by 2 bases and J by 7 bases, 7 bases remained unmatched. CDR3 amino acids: CAISEQREASHTQYF. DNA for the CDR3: TGTGCCATCAGTGAGCAGCGGGAGGCTTCGCATACGCAGTATTTT.

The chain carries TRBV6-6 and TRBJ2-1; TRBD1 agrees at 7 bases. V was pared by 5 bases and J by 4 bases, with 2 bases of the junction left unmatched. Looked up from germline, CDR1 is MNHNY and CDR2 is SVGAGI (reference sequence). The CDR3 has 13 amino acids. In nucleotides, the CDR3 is TGTGCCAGCAGTCGGGACAGATACAATGAGCAGTTCTTC. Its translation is CASSRDRYNEQFF.

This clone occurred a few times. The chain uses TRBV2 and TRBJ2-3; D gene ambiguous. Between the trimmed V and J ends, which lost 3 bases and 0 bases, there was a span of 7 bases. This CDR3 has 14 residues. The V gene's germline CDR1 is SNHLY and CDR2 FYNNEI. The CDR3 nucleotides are TGTGCCAGCAGTGATCTTCCAAGCACAGATACGCAGTATTTT. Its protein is CASSDLPSTDTQYF.

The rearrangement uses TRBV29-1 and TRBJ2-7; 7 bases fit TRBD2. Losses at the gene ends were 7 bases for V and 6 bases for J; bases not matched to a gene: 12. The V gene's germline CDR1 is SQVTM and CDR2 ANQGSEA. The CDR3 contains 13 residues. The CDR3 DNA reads TGCAGCGCTGACAAGGAGCGGGGCGGCGAGCAGTACTTC. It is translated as CSADKERGGEQYF.

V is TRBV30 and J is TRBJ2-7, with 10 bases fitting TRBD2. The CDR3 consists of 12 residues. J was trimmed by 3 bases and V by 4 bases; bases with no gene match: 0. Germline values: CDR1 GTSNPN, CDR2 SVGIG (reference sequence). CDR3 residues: CAWKREGYEQYF. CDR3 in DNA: TGTGCCTGGAAGCGGGAGGGCTACGAGCAGTACTTC. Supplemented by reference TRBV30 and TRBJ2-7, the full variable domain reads SQTIHQWPATLVQPVGSPLSLECTVEGTSNPNLYWYRQAAGRGLQLLFYSVGIGQISSEVPQNLSASRPQDRQFILSSKKLLLSDSGFYLCAWKREGYEQYFGPGTRLTVT.

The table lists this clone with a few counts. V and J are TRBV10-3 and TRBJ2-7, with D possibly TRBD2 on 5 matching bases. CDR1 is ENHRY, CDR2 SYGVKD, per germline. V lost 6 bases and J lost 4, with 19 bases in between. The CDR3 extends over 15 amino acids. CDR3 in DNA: TGTGCCATCAGGGACCCGGGGTACTCTAGTTACGAGCAGTACTTC. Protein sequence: CAIRDPGYSSYEQYF.

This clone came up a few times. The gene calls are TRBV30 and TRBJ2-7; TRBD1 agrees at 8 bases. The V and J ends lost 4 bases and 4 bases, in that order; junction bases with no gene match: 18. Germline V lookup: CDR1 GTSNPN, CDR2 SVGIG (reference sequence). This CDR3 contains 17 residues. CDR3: CAWKRRGQTGVRYEQYF. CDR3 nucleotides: TGTGCCTGGAAACGCAGGGGGCAGACAGGGGTTAGGTACGAGCAGTACTTC.

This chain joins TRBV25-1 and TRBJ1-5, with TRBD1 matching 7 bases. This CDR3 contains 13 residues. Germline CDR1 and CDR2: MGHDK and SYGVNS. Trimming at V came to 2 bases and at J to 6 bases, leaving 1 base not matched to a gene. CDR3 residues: CASSEAGGQPQHF. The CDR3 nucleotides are TGTGCCAGCAGTGAAGCAGGGGGTCAGCCCCAGCATTTT.

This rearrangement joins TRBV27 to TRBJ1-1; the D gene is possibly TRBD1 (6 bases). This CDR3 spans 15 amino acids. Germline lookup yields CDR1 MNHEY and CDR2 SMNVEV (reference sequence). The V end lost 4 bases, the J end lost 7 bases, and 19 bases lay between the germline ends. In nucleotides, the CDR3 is TGTGCCAGCAGTTCCCTGGGACATGTGTGGGGTGAAGCTTTCTTT. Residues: CASSSLGHVWGEAFF.

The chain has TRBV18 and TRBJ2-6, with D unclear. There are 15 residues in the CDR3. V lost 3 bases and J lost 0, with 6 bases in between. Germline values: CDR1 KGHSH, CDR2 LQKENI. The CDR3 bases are TGTGCCAGCTCACCGGACGGCTCTGGGGCCAACGTCCTGACTTTC. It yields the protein CASSPDGSGANVLTF.

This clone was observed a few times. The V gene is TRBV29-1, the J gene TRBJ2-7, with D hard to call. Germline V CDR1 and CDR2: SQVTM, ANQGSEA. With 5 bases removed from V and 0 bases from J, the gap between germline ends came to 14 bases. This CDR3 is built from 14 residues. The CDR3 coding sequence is TGCAGCGTTTCTTACTCAGCCTACTCCTACGAGCAGTACTTC. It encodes CSVSYSAYSYEQYF.